The 11 T cell receptor beta chains below all came from one sample that was sequenced in a study of naive and memory T cell subsets. Both TRBC1 and TRBC2 were covered by a beta constant-region primer of two equimolar oligonucleotides. Four rounds of PCR amplified the ligated cDNA using nested alpha and beta constant-region primers plus SP2. TCRdb called the UMI-ligation and nested PCR reads again in MiXCR, with one record for every CDR3 protein. The table has roughly 150,000 distinct CDR3 sequences, approximately 20% seen once. The study's findings and limits: A few larger clonotypes appeared in naive repertoires, especially CD8, possibly memory cells re-expressing CD45RA.

No antigen has been identified for these receptors. Specimen: naive CD8+ T cells from blood. The receptors were sampled from a human donor in good health.

V and J are TRBV29-1 and TRBJ2-2; 8 nucleotides line up with TRBD2. Germline CDR1 reads SQVTM; CDR2 reads ANQGSEA. V trimming: 7 bases; J trimming: 1 base; junction bases outside the gene matches: 11. There are 16 residues in the CDR3. This chain's CDR3 is CSAQLAVKRNTGELFF. The CDR3 DNA reads as TGCAGCGCCCAACTAGCGGTTAAGAGGAACACCGGGGAGCTGTTTTTT.

This clonotype occurred a few times. The genes are TRBV29-1 and TRBJ2-6; TRBD2 matches at 7 bases. Germline values: CDR1 SQVTM, CDR2 ANQGSEA. V trimming: 5 bases; J trimming: 13 bases; junction bases outside the gene matches: 2. CDR3 size: 10 residues. In DNA, the CDR3 is TGCAGCGTTTGGGAGGGGGTCCTGACTTTC. Translating it yields CSVWEGVLTF.

J is TRBJ2-1 and V is TRBV12-3 or TRBV12-4, with D unresolved. Trimming removed 3 bases from V and 9 bases from J, with 9 bases in between. The CDR3 has 12 amino acids. CDR3 in amino acids: CASSFNIVEQFF. As DNA, the CDR3 is TGTGCCAGCAGTTTCAATATCGTTGAGCAGTTCTTC.

V gene TRBV7-6 combines with J gene TRBJ1-3, with D possibly being TRBD1 (6 bases). The V end was cut by 5 bases, the J end by 0 bases, with 11 bases between. Germline CDR1 SGHVS, CDR2 FNYEAQ. The length of the CDR3 is 15 residues. CDR3 sequence reads: CASSRGQNSGNTIYF. The CDR3 DNA reads as TGTGCCAGCAGCCGAGGACAGAACTCTGGAAACACCATATATTTT.

This chain connects TRBV27 to TRBJ2-1; no clear D gene. This CDR3 has 12 amino acids. Germline loops: CDR1 MNHEY, CDR2 SMNVEV (reference sequence). Deletions cut 6 bases from V and 4 bases from J, with 7 bases between. CDR3 in DNA: TGTGCCAGCAGATCACCTTACAATGAGCAGTTCTTC. It codes for CASRSPYNEQFF.

The chain employs TRBV5-6 and TRBJ2-3; 10 bases match TRBD2. The length of the CDR3 is 16 residues. The V segment lost 4 bases and the J segment 3 bases; nucleotides outside the gene matches: 8. Germline CDR1 is SGHDT and CDR2 is YYEEEE. CDR3 loop: CASSLPGLAYTDTQYF. The CDR3, as DNA: TGTGCCAGCAGCCTCCCGGGACTAGCGTATACAGATACGCAGTATTTT.

The J gene is TRBJ2-1, the V gene TRBV15; perhaps TRBD2 as D (5 bases). Trimming pared 0 bases from V and 10 bases from J, leaving 10 bases between. Germline V CDR1 and CDR2: LNHNV, YYDKDF (reference sequence). The CDR3 consists of 13 residues. In DNA form, the CDR3 reads TGTGCCACCAGCAGAGATGATGGAGGCGAGCAGTTCTTC. Translated: CATSRDDGGEQFF.

The table lists this clonotype with a few counts. The genes are TRBV29-1 and TRBJ1-2, with a possible D match to TRBD1 (5 bases). This CDR3 has 13 amino acids. The germline V gene encodes CDR1 SQVTM and CDR2 ANQGSEA. Trimming removed 3 bases from V and 1 base from J, with 9 bases in between. In DNA form, the CDR3 reads TGCAGCGTTGAGGGGCAGGGTAACTATGGCTACACCTTC. This codes for CSVEGQGNYGYTF.

The chain employs TRBV6-5 and TRBJ2-1; 11 nucleotides match TRBD2. In germline, CDR1 is MNHEY, CDR2 SVGAGI. J lost 0 bases, V lost 6 bases, and 1 base had no gene match. This CDR3 has 15 residues. The CDR3 reads CASSTSGSSYNEQFF. The CDR3, as DNA: TGTGCCAGCAGCACTAGCGGGAGCTCCTACAATGAGCAGTTCTTC.

This chain's CDR3 is CATSDTGTGQYNEQFF. The CDR3, as DNA: TGTGCCACCAGTGATACCGGGACAGGGCAATACAATGAGCAGTTCTTC. This chain links TRBV24-1 with TRBJ2-1, with TRBD1 matching over 9 bases. The CDR3 sequence is 16 residues long. CDR1 KGHDR and CDR2 SFDVKD come from the germline V gene. Unmatched junction bases numbered 6, after V lost 3 bases and J lost 4 bases.

Only a few counts were recorded for this clonotype. This chain connects TRBV7-9 to TRBJ2-2, with D uncertain. The V gene's germline CDR1 is SEHNR and CDR2 FQNEAQ (reference sequence). Between the trimmed V and J ends, which lost 1 base and 2 bases, there was a span of 11 bases. The CDR3 has 16 residues. CDR3: CASSLELLPNTGELFF. In DNA, the CDR3 is TGTGCCAGCAGCTTAGAGCTTCTCCCTAACACCGGGGAGCTGTTTTTT. Using reference TRBV7-9 and TRBJ2-2 for the parts outside the CDR3, the full variable domain is DTGVSQNPRHKITKRGQNVTFRCDPISEHNRLYWYRQTLGQGPEFLTYFQNEAQLEKSRLLSDRFSAERPKGSFSTLEIQRTEQGDSAMYLCASSLELLPNTGELFFGEGSRLTVL.